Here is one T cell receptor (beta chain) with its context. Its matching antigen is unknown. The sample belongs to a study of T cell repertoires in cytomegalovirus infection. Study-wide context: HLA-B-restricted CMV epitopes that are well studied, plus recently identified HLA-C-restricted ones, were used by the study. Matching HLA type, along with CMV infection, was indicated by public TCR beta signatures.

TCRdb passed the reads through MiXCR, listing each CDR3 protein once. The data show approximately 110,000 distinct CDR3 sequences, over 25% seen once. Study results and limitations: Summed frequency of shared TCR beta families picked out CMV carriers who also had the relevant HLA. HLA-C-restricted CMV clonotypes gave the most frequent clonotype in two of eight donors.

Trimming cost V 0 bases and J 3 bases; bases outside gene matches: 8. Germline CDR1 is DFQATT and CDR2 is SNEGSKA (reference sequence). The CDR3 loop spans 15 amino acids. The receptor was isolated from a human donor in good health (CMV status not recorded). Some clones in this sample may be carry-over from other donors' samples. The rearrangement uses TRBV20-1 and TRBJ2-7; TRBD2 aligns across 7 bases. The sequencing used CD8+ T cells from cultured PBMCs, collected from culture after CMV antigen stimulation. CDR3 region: CSARDRGGADYEQYF. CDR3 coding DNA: TGCAGTGCTAGAGACCGCGGGGGAGCGGACTACGAGCAGTACTTC.